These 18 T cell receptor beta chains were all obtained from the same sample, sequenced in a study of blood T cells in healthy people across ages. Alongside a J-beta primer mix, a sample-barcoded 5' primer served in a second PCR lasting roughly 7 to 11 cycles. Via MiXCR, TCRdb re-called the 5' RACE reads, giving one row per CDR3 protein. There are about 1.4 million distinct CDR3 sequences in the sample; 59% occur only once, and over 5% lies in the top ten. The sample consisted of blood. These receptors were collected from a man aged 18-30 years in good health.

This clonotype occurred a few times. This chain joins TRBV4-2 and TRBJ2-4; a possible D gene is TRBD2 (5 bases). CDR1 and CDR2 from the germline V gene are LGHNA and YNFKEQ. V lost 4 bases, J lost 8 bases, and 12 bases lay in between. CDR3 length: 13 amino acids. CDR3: CASSPRSGDIQYF. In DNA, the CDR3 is TGTGCCAGCAGCCCCCGCTCCGGGGACATTCAGTACTTC.

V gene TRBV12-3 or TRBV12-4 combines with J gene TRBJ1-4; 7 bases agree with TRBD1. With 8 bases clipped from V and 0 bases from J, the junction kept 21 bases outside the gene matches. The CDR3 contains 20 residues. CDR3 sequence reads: CASGPNLGGLTHSTNEKLFF. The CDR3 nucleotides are TGTGCCAGCGGCCCAAACCTAGGGGGCCTCACCCATTCAACTAATGAAAAACTGTTTTTT.

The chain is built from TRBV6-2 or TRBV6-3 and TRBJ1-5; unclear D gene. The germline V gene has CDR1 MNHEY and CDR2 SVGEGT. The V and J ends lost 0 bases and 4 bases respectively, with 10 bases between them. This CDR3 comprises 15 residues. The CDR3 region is CASSYSRIQNQPQHF. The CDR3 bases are TGTGCCAGCAGTTACTCGAGGATCCAGAATCAGCCCCAGCATTTT.

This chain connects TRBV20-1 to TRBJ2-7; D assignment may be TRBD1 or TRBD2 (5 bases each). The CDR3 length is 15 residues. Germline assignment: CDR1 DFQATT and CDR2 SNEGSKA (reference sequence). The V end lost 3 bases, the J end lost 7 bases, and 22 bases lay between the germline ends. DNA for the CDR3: TGCAGTGCTAGGACCCATCGGGACGGTCCTTGGGAGCAGTACTTC. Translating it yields CSARTHRDGPWEQYF.

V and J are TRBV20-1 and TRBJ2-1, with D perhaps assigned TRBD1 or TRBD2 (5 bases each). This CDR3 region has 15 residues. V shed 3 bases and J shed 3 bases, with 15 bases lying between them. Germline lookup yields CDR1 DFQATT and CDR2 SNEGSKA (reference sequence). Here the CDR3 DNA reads TGCAGTGCTAGTGGCATCTCGGGGCTCTACAATGAGCAGTTCTTC. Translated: CSASGISGLYNEQFF.

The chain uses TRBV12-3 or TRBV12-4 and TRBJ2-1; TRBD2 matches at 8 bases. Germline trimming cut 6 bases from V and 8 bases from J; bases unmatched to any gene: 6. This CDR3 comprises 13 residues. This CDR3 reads CASRGSGSDEQFF. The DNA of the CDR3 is TGTGCCAGCAGGGGAAGCGGGAGCGATGAGCAGTTCTTC.

This chain's CDR3 is CASSSWGDPGETFF. DNA of the CDR3: TGTGCCAGCAGCTCCTGGGGGGATCCGGGCGAGACGTTCTTC. V and J are TRBV11-2 and TRBJ2-1; weak D call: TRBD2 (6 bases). Germline CDR1 is SGHAT and CDR2 is FQNNGV. The CDR3 loop spans 14 amino acids. V gave up 4 bases and J gave up 15 bases, with 22 bases separating them.

CDR3 amino acids: CSAGSRQGAKTYEQYF. The CDR3 DNA reads as TGCAGTGCCGGTAGCAGACAGGGGGCGAAGACCTACGAGCAGTACTTC. The chain has TRBV20-1 and TRBJ2-7; 10 bases are a match to TRBD1. The CDR3 has 16 amino acids. Losses at the gene ends were 6 bases for V and 2 bases for J; bases not matched to a gene: 13. The germline V gene has CDR1 DFQATT and CDR2 SNEGSKA (reference sequence).

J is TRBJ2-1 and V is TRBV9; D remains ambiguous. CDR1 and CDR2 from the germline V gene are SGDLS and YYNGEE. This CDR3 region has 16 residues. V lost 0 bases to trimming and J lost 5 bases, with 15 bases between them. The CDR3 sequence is CASSVDSGGVNNEQFF. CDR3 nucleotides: TGTGCCAGCAGCGTAGATTCCGGTGGCGTTAACAATGAGCAGTTCTTC.

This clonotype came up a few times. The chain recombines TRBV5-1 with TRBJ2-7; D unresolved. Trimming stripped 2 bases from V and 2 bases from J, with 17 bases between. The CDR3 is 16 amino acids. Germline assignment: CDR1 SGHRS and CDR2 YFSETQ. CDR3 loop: CASSFGRIVSAYEQYF. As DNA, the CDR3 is TGCGCCAGCAGCTTCGGCAGGATCGTTTCGGCCTACGAGCAGTACTTC.

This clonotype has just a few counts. DNA for the CDR3: TGCAGCGTCCGTGACTCGTATGGAGACACCTTC. Encoded protein: CSVRDSYGDTF. The chain carries TRBV29-1 and TRBJ1-2; D unresolved. The CDR3 covers 11 residues. CDR1 is SQVTM and CDR2 is ANQGSEA in the germline V gene. Trimming pared 6 bases from V and 12 bases from J, leaving 17 bases between.

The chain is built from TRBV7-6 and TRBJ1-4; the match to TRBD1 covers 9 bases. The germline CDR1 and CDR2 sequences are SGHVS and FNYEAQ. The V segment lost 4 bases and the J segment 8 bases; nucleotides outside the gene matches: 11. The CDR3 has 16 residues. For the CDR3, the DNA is TGTGCCAGCAGCTCGACCTGGACAGGGGATGGAGAAAAACTGTTTTTT. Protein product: CASSSTWTGDGEKLFF.

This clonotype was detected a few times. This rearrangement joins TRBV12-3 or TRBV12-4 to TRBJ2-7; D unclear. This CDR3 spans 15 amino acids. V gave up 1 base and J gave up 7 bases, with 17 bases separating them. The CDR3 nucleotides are TGTGCCAGCAGTTTAGTCTACTCCCCTCTGTGGGAGCAGTACTTC. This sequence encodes CASSLVYSPLWEQYF.

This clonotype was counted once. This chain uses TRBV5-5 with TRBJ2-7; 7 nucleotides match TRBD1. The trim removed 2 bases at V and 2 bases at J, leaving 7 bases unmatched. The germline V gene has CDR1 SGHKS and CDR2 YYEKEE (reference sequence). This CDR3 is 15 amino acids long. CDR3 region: CASSFRLTGPYEQYF. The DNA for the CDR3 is TGTGCCAGCAGCTTCAGATTGACAGGGCCCTACGAGCAGTACTTC.

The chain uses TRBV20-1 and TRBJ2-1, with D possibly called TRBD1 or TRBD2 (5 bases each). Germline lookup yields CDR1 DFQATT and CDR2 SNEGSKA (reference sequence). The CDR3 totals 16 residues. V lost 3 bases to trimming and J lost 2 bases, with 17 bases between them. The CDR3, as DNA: TGCAGTGCTAGGTCCCAGGGAGTGACTACCTACAATGAGCAGTTCTTC. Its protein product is CSARSQGVTTYNEQFF.

CDR3 bases: TGTGCCAGCTCACCACCACCGACAGCTCATACAGATACGCAGTATTTT. It yields the protein CASSPPPTAHTDTQYF. The rearrangement uses TRBV18 and TRBJ2-3, with a possible D match to TRBD1 (5 bases). Germline loops: CDR1 KGHSH, CDR2 LQKENI. CDR3 length equals 16 residues. Trimming stripped 0 bases from V and 3 bases from J, with 13 bases between.

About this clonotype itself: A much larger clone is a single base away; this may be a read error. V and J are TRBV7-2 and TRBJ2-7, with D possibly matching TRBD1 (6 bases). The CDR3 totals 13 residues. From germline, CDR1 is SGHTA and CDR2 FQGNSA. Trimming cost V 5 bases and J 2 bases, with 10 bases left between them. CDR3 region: CASSRTVPYEQYF. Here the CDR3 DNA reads TGTGCCAGCAGCCGGACAGTCCCCTACGAGCAGTACTTC.

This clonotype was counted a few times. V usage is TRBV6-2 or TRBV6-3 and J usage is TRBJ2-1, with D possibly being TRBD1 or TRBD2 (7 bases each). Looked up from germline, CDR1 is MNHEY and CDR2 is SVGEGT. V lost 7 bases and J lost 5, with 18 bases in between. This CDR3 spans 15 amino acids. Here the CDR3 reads CASMWGRGPDNEQFF. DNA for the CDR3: TGTGCCAGCATGTGGGGGAGGGGGCCGGACAATGAGCAGTTCTTC.